This T cell receptor (beta chain) emerged from a study of blood T cells in healthy people across ages. Study summary: There was about one barcoded beta molecule captured by template switching per two T cells. Overall study results and limits: Investigators treated diversity estimates from one million T cells as underestimates.

The length of the CDR3 is 13 residues. Germline CDR1 reads SNHLY; CDR2 reads FYNNEI. As regards this clonotype: The antigen is undetermined.

A second roughly 6 to 12 cycle PCR used barcoded and J-beta primers. Tags on each cDNA molecule came from a template-switch adaptor with 12 random nucleotides. Researchers report that each sample yielded at least 3 million CDR3-containing paired-end reads. TCRdb independently ran MiXCR on the 5' RACE reads; one entry per CDR3 protein. The sample carries hundreds of thousands of distinct CDR3 sequences, 58% recorded once. The source is a man aged 25 to 45 in good health. Sequenced material: blood. The rearrangement uses TRBV2 and TRBJ2-5; no reliable D call. TRBJ2-7 matches the DNA end more closely, so the J call is doubtful. The CDR3 sequence is CASRPGRTYEQYF. Here the CDR3 DNA reads TGTGCCAGCAGACCCGGGCGGACCTACGAGCAGTACTTC.